This T cell receptor (beta chain) was observed in a study of identical twins. No donor was unhealthy or non-Caucasian. This clonotype was found a few times. Unique molecular identifiers were present on cDNA, and template switching added a universal primer site. TCRdb independently ran MiXCR on the 5' RACE reads; one entry per CDR3 protein. The data hold 700,000 or so distinct CDR3 sequences, with 8.6% observed a single time. CDR3 length: 13 residues. Germline lookup yields CDR1 MNHNS and CDR2 SASEGT. Deletions cut 7 bases from V and 1 base from J, with 8 bases between. These data also featured in a second study, about yellow fever vaccine responses in identical twins.

Sequencing was performed on PBMCs. The chain carries TRBV6-1 and TRBJ1-3; D is unclear. This sequence was found in a woman between 18 and 29 years old in good health. This chain's CDR3 is CASTPGSGNTIYF. The CDR3 DNA follows: TGTGCCAGCACCCCGGGTTCTGGAAACACCATATATTTT.